This T cell receptor beta chain was recorded in a study of blood T cell repertoires in COVID-19. Study-wide background: Acute and convalescent COVID-19 samples came from the United States, Italy and Spain.

Authors' processing steps: Reference gene primer amplification yielded estimated nucleated cell counts. Data came from immunoSEQ multiplex PCR; TCRdb stores just in-frame clones and leaves some out. V and J calls and clone size are as listed in that table; D and trimming were resolved from the DNA. The table records about 220,000 clones, around 90% of them present only once. Participants spanned ages roughly 18 to 95 years and resided in about two dozen US areas. The study assigned cohorts using participant-reported clinical history. There are 14 residues in the CDR3. CDR1 LGHNA and CDR2 YSLEER come from the germline V gene. A word on this clone: The junction differs from germline at one of its ends, possibly a read error.

The sample comprised PBMCs or T cells enriched from blood (not recorded which). This chain joins TRBV4-3 and TRBJ2-4; 10 bases match TRBD2. The TCR originated in a woman aged 25 to 45 with acute COVID-19. CDR3 region: CASSQDQASGGPHF. CDR3 DNA: TGCGCCAGCAGCCAAGATCAGGCTAGCGGGGGCCCCCACTTC.